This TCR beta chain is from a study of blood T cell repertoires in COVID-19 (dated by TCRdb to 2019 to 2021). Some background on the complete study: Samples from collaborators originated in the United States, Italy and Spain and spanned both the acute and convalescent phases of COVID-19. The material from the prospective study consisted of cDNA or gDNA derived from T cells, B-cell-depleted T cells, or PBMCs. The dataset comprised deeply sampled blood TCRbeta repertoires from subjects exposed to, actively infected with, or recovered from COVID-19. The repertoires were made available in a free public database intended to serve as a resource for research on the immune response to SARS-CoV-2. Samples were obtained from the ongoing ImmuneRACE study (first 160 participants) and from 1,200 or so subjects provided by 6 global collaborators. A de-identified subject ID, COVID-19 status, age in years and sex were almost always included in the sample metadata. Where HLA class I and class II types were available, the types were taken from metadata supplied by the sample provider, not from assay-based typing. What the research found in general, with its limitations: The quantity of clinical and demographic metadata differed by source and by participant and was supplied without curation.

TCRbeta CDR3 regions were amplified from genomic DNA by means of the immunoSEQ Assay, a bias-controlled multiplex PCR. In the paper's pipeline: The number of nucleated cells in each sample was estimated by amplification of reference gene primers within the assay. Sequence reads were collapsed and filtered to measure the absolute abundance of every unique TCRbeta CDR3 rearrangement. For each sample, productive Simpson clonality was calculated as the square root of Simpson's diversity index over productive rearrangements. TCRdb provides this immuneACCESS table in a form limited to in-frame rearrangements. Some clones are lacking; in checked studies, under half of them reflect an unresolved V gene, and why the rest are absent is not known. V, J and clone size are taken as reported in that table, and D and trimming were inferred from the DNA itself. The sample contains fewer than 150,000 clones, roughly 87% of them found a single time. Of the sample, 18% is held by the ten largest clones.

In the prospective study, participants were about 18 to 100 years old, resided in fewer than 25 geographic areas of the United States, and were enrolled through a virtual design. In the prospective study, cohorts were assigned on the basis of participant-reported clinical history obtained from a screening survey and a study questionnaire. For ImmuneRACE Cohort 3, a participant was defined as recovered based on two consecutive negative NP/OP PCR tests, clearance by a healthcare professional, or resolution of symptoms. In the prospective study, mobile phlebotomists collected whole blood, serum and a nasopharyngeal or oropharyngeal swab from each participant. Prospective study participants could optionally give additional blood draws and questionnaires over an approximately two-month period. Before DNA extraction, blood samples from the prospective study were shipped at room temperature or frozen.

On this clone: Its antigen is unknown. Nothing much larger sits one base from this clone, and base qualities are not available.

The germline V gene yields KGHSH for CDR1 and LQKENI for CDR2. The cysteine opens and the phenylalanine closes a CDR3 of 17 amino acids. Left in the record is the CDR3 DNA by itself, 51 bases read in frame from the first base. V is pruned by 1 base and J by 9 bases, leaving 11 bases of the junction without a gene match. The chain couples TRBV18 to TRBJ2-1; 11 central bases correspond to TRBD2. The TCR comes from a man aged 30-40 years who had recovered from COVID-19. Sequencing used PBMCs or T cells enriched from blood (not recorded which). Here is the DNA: TGTGCCAGCTCACCACGTACTAGCGGGAGTCTAATTGGTGAGCAGTTCTTC. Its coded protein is CASSPRTSGSLIGEQFF.